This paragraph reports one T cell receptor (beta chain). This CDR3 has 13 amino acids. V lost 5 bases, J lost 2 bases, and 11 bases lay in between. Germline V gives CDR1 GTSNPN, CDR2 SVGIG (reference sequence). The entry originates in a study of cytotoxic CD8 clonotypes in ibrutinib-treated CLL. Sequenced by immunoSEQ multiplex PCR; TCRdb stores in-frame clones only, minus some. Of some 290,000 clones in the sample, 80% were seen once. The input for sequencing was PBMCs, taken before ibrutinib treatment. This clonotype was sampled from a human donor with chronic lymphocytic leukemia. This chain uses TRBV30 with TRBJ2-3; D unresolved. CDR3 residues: CAWAAEFTDTQYF. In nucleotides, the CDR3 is TGTGCCTGGGCCGCAGAGTTCACAGATACGCAGTATTTT.